Detailed here is one TCR beta chain. What it binds is unknown. This sample was taken from a study of cytomegalovirus exposure and HLA in healthy donors. Researchers ran the PCR with 60 Vbeta and 13 Jbeta primers. TCRdb keeps only in-frame clones here, not all; method: immunoSEQ multiplex PCR. The sample holds under 200,000 clones, roughly 80% seen once. The trim removed 4 bases at V and 1 base at J, leaving 18 bases unmatched. Germline lookup yields CDR1 SEHNR and CDR2 FQNEAQ (reference sequence). This CDR3 has 19 residues. Study-wide results and limits: Some segments of the V type, notably TRBV6-2 and TRBV6-3, were excluded as indistinguishable.

Specimen: PBMCs. This TCR was recovered from a woman in her forties or fifties in good health and CMV-seronegative. The chain employs TRBV7-9 and TRBJ1-1; 7 bases line up with TRBD1. The CDR3 sequence is CASSSPGGQAPGKNTEAFF. The CDR3 region has the DNA TGTGCCAGCAGCTCCCCAGGCGGACAGGCCCCTGGGAAGAACACTGAAGCTTTCTTT. The full variable domain, with the rest looked up from reference TRBV7-9 and TRBJ1-1, is DTGVSQNPRHKITKRGQNVTFRCDPISEHNRLYWYRQTLGQGPEFLTYFQNEAQLEKSRLLSDRFSAERPKGSFSTLEIQRTEQGDSAMYLCASSSPGGQAPGKNTEAFFGQGTRLTVV.